These T cell receptor beta chains were read from a single sample in a study of T cell repertoires in cytomegalovirus infection. No antigen has been identified for these receptors. TCRdb independently ran MiXCR on the reads; one entry per CDR3 protein. The table lists fewer than 1,000,000 distinct CDR3 sequences, 31% of them singletons. The source was cultured CD8+ T cells from PBMCs, collected from culture after CMV antigen stimulation. The origin of the receptors is a human donor in good health (CMV status not recorded). Some clones in this sample may be carry-over from other donors' samples. CDR3s include the opening cysteine and the closing phenylalanine or tryptophan. D genes are given only for firm matches. Clone sizes are given selectively: once, few, many, or a class where the clone is expanded.

v_gene,abundance,j_gene,d_gene,CDR3nt,CDR3aa
TRBV6-2/TRBV6-3,.,TRBJ2-4,.,TGTGCCAGCAGCCAATGGACCCAAGCCAAAAACATTCAGTACTTC,CASSQWTQAKNIQYF
TRBV7-6,few,TRBJ2-6,.,TGTGCCAGCAGTCCACGGGGGCGGGGGTCAACTCTGGGGCCCAACGTCCTGACTTTC,CASSPRGRGSTLGPNVLTF
TRBV23-1,few,TRBJ2-3,.,TGCGCCAGCAGTCAATCGTTGGGGCCATGCTGCACAGATACGCAGTATTTT,CASSQSLGPCCTDTQYF
TRBV5-5,.,TRBJ1-2,.,TGTGCCAGCATCGAGGGTGTCGGCTACACCTTC,CASIEGVGYTF
TRBV6-2/TRBV6-3,.,TRBJ2-3,TRBD2,TGTGCCAGCAGTTACTCGGCGGGGGGACGAGATACGCAGTATTTT,CASSYSAGGRDTQYF
TRBV7-2,many,TRBJ1-2,TRBD1,TGTGCCAGCAGCTTTCCGGGACAGGGGGAGAGACACTATGGCTACACCTTC,CASSFPGQGERHYGYTF
TRBV7-6,.,TRBJ2-3,TRBD2,TGTGCCAGCAGCCGGTACCTTAGCATCTTTTCCGGGACTAGCGGGGAGAGTGGAGGAGATACGCAGTATTTT,CASSRYLSIFSGTSGESGGDTQYF
TRBV28,.,TRBJ2-7,TRBD1,TGTGCCAGCAGCCTGGGACAGGCTGCCTACGAGCAGTACTTC,CASSLGQAAYEQYF
TRBV9,.,TRBJ2-2,TRBD1,TGTGCCAGCCATCCGACAGGGGCAAGGTATACCGGGGAGCTGTTTTTT,CASHPTGARYTGELFF
TRBV29-1,.,TRBJ1-1,.,TGCAGCGTTGTAGGGTCAGGTGGGGCTTTCTTT,CSVVGSGGAFF
TRBV6-5,.,TRBJ1-2,.,TGTGCCAGCAGTTACGCGCCCCTACTCTATGGCTACACCTTC,CASSYAPLLYGYTF
TRBV6-1,.,TRBJ2-7,.,TGTGCCAGCAACCTCGGGACCGGGTCCTACGAGCAGTACTTC,CASNLGTGSYEQYF
TRBV6-6,.,TRBJ2-1,TRBD2,TGTGCCAGCAGTCCCCAACTAGCGGGGGTTCACAATGAGCAGTTCTTC,CASSPQLAGVHNEQFF
TRBV25-1,few,TRBJ2-1,.,TGTGCCAGCAGTGAATCATGGGAGAGACCCTACAATGAGCAGTTCTTC,CASSESWERPYNEQFF
TRBV24-1,.,TRBJ2-2,.,TGTGCCACCAGTGCCTTCGCAACCGGGGAGCTGTTTTTT,CATSAFATGELFF
TRBV7-2,many,TRBJ2-7,.,TGTGCCAGCAGCCAGGCTGGGTGGCATAGCTCCTACGAGCAGTACTTC,CASSQAGWHSSYEQYF